This T cell receptor beta chain was observed in a study of blood T cell repertoires in COVID-19. Study information: PBMCs, B-cell-depleted T cells, or T cells were the source of the cDNA or gDNA that made up the material.

TCRdb keeps only in-frame clones here, not all; method: immunoSEQ multiplex PCR. The sample yields under 200,000 clones, roughly 84% seen once. The sequence was collected from a man aged 18 to 30 with active or convalescent COVID-19. Sample: peripheral blood.

CDR3 coding DNA: TGTGCCACACTACTCAGGGGGAACACTGAAGCTTTCTTT. This gives the protein CATLLRGNTEAFF. This sequence joins TRBV5-4 and TRBJ1-1, with a possible D match to TRBD1 (6 bases). V shed 9 bases and J shed 1 base, with 13 bases lying between them. The CDR3 has 13 residues. CDR1 is SGHNT, CDR2 YYREEE, per germline (reference sequence). The variable domain in full, completed from reference TRBV5-4 and TRBJ1-1, reads ETGVTQSPTHLIKTRGQQVTLRCSSQSGHNTVSWYQQALGQGPQFIFQYYREEENGRGNFPPRFSGLQFPNYSSELNVNALELDDSALYLCATLLRGNTEAFFGQGTRLTVV.